These T cell receptor beta chains were read from a single sample in a study of blood T cell repertoires in COVID-19. Libraries were prepared by immunoSEQ multiplex PCR; TCRdb keeps only in-frame clonotypes and omits some of them. The sample contains fewer than 250,000 clones, 81% of which appear only once. Material: PBMCs or T cells enriched from blood (not recorded which). These receptors all come from a woman aged 45 to 65 with acute COVID-19. Both conserved end residues are part of each CDR3. A D gene is named only where the DNA matches it firmly. Clone size appears in some rows only: once, few, many, or a class for an expanded clone.

v_call: TRBV7-8
j_call: TRBJ1-2
d_call: .
clone_size: .
cdr3_aa: CASTDLRGDYGYTF
cdr3_nt: TGTGCCAGCACCGATCTCAGGGGAGACTATGGCTACACCTTC

v_call: TRBV18
j_call: TRBJ1-1
d_call: .
clone_size: .
cdr3_aa: CASSPSEGVPNTEAFF
cdr3_nt: TGTGCCAGCTCACCGTCAGAAGGGGTCCCGAACACTGAAGCTTTCTTT

v_call: TRBV29-1
j_call: TRBJ1-2
d_call: TRBD1
clone_size: few
cdr3_aa: CSVARTGDGYTF
cdr3_nt: TGCAGCGTCGCCAGGACAGGGGATGGCTACACCTTC

v_call: TRBV28
j_call: TRBJ1-6
d_call: .
clone_size: .
cdr3_aa: CASSRISTVNNSPLHF
cdr3_nt: TGTGCCAGCAGTAGAATATCGACAGTAAATAATTCACCCCTCCACTTT

v_call: TRBV5-8
j_call: TRBJ1-3
d_call: .
clone_size: .
cdr3_aa: CASSPSGNTIYF
cdr3_nt: TGTGCCAGCAGCCCCTCCGGAAACACCATATATTTT

v_call: TRBV4-3
j_call: TRBJ2-2
d_call: .
clone_size: .
cdr3_aa: CASSQVLDINIGELFF
cdr3_nt: TGCGCCAGCAGCCAAGTCCTGGACATCAATATCGGGGAGCTGTTTTTT

v_call: TRBV4-1
j_call: TRBJ2-3
d_call: TRBD2
clone_size: many
cdr3_aa: CASSQELAGRVSTDTQYF
cdr3_nt: TGCGCCAGCAGCCAAGAACTAGCGGGCCGGGTTAGCACAGATACGCAGTATTTT

v_call: TRBV6-2/TRBV6-3
j_call: TRBJ2-5
d_call: TRBD1
clone_size: .
cdr3_aa: CASSLPTGKVRETQYF
cdr3_nt: TGTGCCAGCAGTCTTCCGACAGGGAAAGTTCGAGAGACCCAGTACTTC

v_call: TRBV18
j_call: TRBJ2-1
d_call: .
clone_size: .
cdr3_aa: CASSQSPLRTRFNNEQFF
cdr3_nt: TGTGCCAGCTCTCAATCTCCCCTCAGGACACGCTTTAACAATGAGCAGTTCTTC

v_call: TRBV6-5
j_call: TRBJ1-5
d_call: TRBD1
clone_size: .
cdr3_aa: CASTGGGNQPQHF
cdr3_nt: TGTGCCAGCACAGGGGGCGGCAATCAGCCCCAGCATTTT

v_call: TRBV5-6
j_call: TRBJ2-2
d_call: .
clone_size: few
cdr3_aa: CASSLGVNTGELFF
cdr3_nt: TGTGCCAGCAGCTTAGGGGTGAACACCGGGGAGCTGTTTTTT

v_call: TRBV28
j_call: TRBJ2-1
d_call: .
clone_size: once
cdr3_aa: CASRAYNEQFF
cdr3_nt: TGTGCCAGCAGAGCGTACAATGAGCAGTTCTTC

v_call: TRBV9
j_call: TRBJ2-1
d_call: TRBD2
clone_size: .
cdr3_aa: CASSPRSGGASYEQFF
cdr3_nt: TGTGCCAGCAGCCCCCGTAGCGGGGGGGCCTCCTATGAGCAGTTCTTC

v_call: TRBV5-6
j_call: TRBJ2-1
d_call: TRBD1
clone_size: .
cdr3_aa: CASSLSGTVSIF
cdr3_nt: TGTGCCAGCAGCTTGTCAGGGACAGTTAGTATCTTC

v_call: TRBV6-5
j_call: TRBJ2-2
d_call: .
clone_size: .
cdr3_aa: CASRNRAGELFF
cdr3_nt: TGTGCCAGCAGGAACAGGGCCGGGGAGCTGTTTTTT

v_call: TRBV7-9
j_call: TRBJ1-3
d_call: TRBD1
clone_size: .
cdr3_aa: CASSQIVTGEAIYF
cdr3_nt: TGTGCCAGCAGCCAAATCGTGACAGGGGAGGCCATATATTTT

v_call: TRBV7-2
j_call: TRBJ2-7
d_call: .
clone_size: .
cdr3_aa: CASSLREQGSEQYF
cdr3_nt: TGTGCCAGCAGCTTAAGGGAACAGGGCTCCGAGCAGTACTTC

v_call: TRBV7-2
j_call: TRBJ1-6
d_call: TRBD1
clone_size: .
cdr3_aa: CASSLQGGNNSPLHF
cdr3_nt: TGTGCCAGCAGCTTACAGGGGGGAAATAATTCACCCCTCCACTTT

v_call: TRBV29-1
j_call: TRBJ2-5
d_call: TRBD2
clone_size: once
cdr3_aa: CSVVPGGEETQYF
cdr3_nt: TGCAGCGTTGTCCCGGGGGGAGAAGAGACCCAGTACTTC

v_call: TRBV5-8
j_call: TRBJ2-3
d_call: .
clone_size: once
cdr3_aa: CASSPTGRGTDTQYF
cdr3_nt: TGTGCCAGCAGCCCCACAGGGAGAGGCACAGATACGCAGTATTTT

v_call: TRBV2
j_call: TRBJ1-1
d_call: .
clone_size: .
cdr3_aa: CASSYTGLNTEAFF
cdr3_nt: TGTGCCAGCAGCTATACAGGGCTAAACACTGAAGCTTTCTTT

v_call: TRBV7-8
j_call: TRBJ2-7
d_call: .
clone_size: .
cdr3_aa: CASSKAPTYEQYF
cdr3_nt: TGTGCCAGCAGCAAAGCTCCAACCTACGAGCAGTACTTC

v_call: TRBV7-2
j_call: TRBJ2-5
d_call: TRBD2
clone_size: .
cdr3_aa: CASSSGASGGQGTQYF
cdr3_nt: TGTGCCAGCAGCTCGGGGGCTAGCGGGGGACAAGGGACCCAGTACTTC

v_call: TRBV5-5
j_call: TRBJ2-7
d_call: TRBD1
clone_size: once
cdr3_aa: CASSRDRDSYEQYF
cdr3_nt: TGTGCCAGCAGCCGGGACAGGGACTCCTACGAGCAGTACTTC

v_call: TRBV5-6
j_call: TRBJ1-3
d_call: .
clone_size: .
cdr3_aa: CASSLQGNTIYF
cdr3_nt: TGTGCCAGCAGCTTACAGGGAAACACCATATATTTT

v_call: TRBV5-1
j_call: TRBJ2-7
d_call: .
clone_size: .
cdr3_aa: CASSFRGEYEQYF
cdr3_nt: TGCGCCAGCAGCTTCAGGGGGGAATACGAGCAGTACTTC

v_call: TRBV19
j_call: TRBJ2-1
d_call: TRBD2
clone_size: .
cdr3_aa: CASGRGGETHNEQFF
cdr3_nt: TGTGCCAGTGGGAGGGGCGGGGAGACTCACAATGAGCAGTTCTTC

v_call: TRBV19
j_call: TRBJ1-1
d_call: TRBD1
clone_size: few
cdr3_aa: CASSPLLGTGEAFF
cdr3_nt: TGTGCCAGTAGCCCCCTACTGGGGACAGGTGAAGCTTTCTTT

v_call: TRBV28
j_call: TRBJ1-5
d_call: .
clone_size: once
cdr3_aa: CASSLLYQPQHF
cdr3_nt: TGTGCCAGCAGTTTACTCTATCAGCCCCAGCATTTT

v_call: TRBV12-3/TRBV12-4
j_call: TRBJ2-1
d_call: TRBD2
clone_size: .
cdr3_aa: CASRPTSKNEQFF
cdr3_nt: TGTGCCAGCAGACCGACTAGCAAGAATGAGCAGTTCTTC

v_call: TRBV14
j_call: TRBJ1-4
d_call: .
clone_size: once
cdr3_aa: CASSQKREKLFF
cdr3_nt: TGTGCCAGCAGCCAAAAGAGAGAAAAACTGTTTTTT

v_call: TRBV5-1
j_call: TRBJ1-1
d_call: .
clone_size: once
cdr3_aa: CASSLKGVTEAFF
cdr3_nt: TGCGCCAGCAGCTTGAAAGGGGTCACTGAAGCTTTCTTT

v_call: TRBV6-2/TRBV6-3
j_call: TRBJ1-1
d_call: .
clone_size: .
cdr3_aa: CASSYDFGGANTEAFF
cdr3_nt: TGTGCCAGCAGTTACGACTTTGGGGGGGCGAACACTGAAGCTTTCTTT